This TCR beta chain emerged from a study of T cell clones after liver transplantation. V was cut by 4 bases and J by 5 bases, with 12 bases left in between. CDR1 is MNHNS and CDR2 is SASEGT in the germline V gene. The CDR3 is made up of 14 amino acids. This clone was detected only a few times. The antigen is undetermined. TCRdb's copy holds only in-frame clones and misses some; the assay was immunoSEQ multiplex PCR. The sample consists of about 51,000 clones, 65% to 80% of them appearing once. The study's findings and limits: Conclusions were preliminary, with small, heterogeneous patient groups.

The chain recombines TRBV6-1 with TRBJ1-5; D is ambiguous. The sequencing used CD4+ T cells from blood, collected around 54 months after liver transplant. The clonotype was recovered from a human patient who received a liver transplant. Some T cells here may be from the graft donor. CDR3 sequence reads: CASSAGFSYQPQHF. CDR3 coding DNA: TGTGCCAGCAGTGCGGGGTTTTCCTATCAGCCCCAGCATTTT.